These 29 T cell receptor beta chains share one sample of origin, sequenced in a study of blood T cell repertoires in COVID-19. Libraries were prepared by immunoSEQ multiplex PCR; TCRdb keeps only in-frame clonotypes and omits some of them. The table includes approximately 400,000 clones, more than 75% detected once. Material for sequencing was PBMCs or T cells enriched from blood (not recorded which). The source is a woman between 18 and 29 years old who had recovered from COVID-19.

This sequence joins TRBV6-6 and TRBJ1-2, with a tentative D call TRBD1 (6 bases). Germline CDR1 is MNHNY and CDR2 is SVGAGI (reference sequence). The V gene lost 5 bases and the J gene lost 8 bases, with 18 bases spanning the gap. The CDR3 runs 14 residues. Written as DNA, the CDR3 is TGTGCCAGCAGTGGGGGCAGATTCTACGGAGGCTACACCTTC. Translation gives CASSGGRFYGGYTF.

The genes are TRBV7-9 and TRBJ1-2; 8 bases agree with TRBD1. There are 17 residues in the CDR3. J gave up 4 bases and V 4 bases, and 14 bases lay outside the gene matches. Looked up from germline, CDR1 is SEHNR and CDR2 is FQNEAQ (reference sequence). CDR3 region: CASSSDREHNTGYGYTF. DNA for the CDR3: TGTGCCAGCAGCTCGGACAGGGAACATAACACGGGCTATGGCTACACCTTC.

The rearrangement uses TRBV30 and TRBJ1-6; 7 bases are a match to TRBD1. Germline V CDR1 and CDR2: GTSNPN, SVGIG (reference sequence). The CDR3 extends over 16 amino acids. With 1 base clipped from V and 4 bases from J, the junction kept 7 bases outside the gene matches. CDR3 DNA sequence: TGTGCCTGGAGTGCCCCCGGGACAGTGTATAATTCACCCCTCCACTTT. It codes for CAWSAPGTVYNSPLHF.

CDR3 DNA sequence: TGTGCCAGCAGTGATCCCCGGGGGAGCTACGAGCAGTACTTC. Translating it yields CASSDPRGSYEQYF. The chain combines TRBV25-1 with TRBJ2-7, with D tentatively TRBD2 (6 bases). Trimming stripped 3 bases from V and 3 bases from J, with 12 bases between. Germline V gives CDR1 MGHDK, CDR2 SYGVNS. The CDR3 sequence is 14 residues long.

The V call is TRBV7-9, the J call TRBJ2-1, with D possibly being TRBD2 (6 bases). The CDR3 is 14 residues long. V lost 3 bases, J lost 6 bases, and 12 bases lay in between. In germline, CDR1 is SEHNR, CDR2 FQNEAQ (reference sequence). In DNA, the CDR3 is TGTGCCAGCAGCTTTACCGGGGGATTCAATGAGCAGTTCTTC. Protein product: CASSFTGGFNEQFF.

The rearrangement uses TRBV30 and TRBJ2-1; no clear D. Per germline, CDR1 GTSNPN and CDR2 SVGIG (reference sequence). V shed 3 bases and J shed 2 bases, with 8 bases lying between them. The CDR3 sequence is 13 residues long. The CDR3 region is CAWSLGPYNEQFF. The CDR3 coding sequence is TGTGCCTGGAGCCTAGGTCCCTACAATGAGCAGTTCTTC.

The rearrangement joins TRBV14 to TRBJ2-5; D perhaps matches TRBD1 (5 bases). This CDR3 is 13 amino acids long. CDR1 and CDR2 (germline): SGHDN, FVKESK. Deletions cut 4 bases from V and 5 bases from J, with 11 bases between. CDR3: CASSRGPRETQYF. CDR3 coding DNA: TGTGCCAGCAGCCGGGGCCCCCGGGAGACCCAGTACTTC.

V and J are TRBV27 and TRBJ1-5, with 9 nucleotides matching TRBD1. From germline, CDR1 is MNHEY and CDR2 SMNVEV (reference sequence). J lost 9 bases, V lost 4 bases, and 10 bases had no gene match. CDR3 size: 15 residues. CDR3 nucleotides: TGTGCCAGCAGTTCAACAGGGGGCGCGTTTAGGCCCCAGCATTTT. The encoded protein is CASSSTGGAFRPQHF.

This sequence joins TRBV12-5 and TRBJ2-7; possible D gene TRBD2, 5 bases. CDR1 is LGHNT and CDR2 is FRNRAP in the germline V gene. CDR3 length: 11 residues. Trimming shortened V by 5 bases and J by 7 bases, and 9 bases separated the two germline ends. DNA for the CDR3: TGTGCTAGTGGTCCCTCGGGGGAGCAGTACTTC. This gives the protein CASGPSGEQYF.

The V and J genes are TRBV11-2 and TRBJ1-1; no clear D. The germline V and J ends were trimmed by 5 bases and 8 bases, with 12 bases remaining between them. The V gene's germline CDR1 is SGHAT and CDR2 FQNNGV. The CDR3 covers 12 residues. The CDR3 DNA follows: TGTGCCAGCAGCCACCCCCCCCGGGAAGCTTTCTTT. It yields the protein CASSHPPREAFF.

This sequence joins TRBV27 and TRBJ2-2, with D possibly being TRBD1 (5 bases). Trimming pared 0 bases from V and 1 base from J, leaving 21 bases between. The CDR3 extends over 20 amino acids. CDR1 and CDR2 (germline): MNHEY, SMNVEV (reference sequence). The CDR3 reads CASSLSILPSQTGNTGELFF. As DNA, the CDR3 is TGTGCCAGCAGTTTATCGATACTACCTTCGCAAACAGGGAACACCGGGGAGCTGTTTTTT.

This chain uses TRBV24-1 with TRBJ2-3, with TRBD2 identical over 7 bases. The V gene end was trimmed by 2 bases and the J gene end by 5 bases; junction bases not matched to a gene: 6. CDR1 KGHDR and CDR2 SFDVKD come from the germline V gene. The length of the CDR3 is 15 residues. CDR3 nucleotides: TGTGCCACCAGTGATTCGACAGCGGGAAGAGATACGCAGTATTTT. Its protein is CATSDSTAGRDTQYF.

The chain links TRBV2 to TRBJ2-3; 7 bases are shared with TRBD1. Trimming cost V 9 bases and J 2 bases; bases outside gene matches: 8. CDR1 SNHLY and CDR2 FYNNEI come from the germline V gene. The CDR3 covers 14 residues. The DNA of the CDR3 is TGTGCCAGTAGAAGGGACAGCCTCACAGATACGCAGTATTTT. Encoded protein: CASRRDSLTDTQYF.

The DNA for the CDR3 is TGTGCCTGGAGGGGACAGGGGACCTACGAGCAGTACTTC. Encoded protein: CAWRGQGTYEQYF. J is TRBJ2-7 and V is TRBV30; 10 bases map to TRBD1. The ends lost 3 bases at V and 2 bases at J; junction bases unmatched: 1. The CDR3 totals 13 residues. Germline loops: CDR1 GTSNPN, CDR2 SVGIG (reference sequence).

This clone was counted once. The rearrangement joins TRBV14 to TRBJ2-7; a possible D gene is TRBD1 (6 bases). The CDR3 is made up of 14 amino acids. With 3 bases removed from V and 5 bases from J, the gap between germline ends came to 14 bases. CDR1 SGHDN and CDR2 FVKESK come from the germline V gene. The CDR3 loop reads CASSQHTGNHEQYF. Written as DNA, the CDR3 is TGTGCCAGCAGCCAGCACACAGGGAACCACGAGCAGTACTTC.

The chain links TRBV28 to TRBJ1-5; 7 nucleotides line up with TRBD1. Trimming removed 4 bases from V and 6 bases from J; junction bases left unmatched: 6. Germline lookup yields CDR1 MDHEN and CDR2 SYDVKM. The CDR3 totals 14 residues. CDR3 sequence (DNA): TGTGCCAGCAGTTCTGGACAGGATACTCAGCCCCAGCATTTT. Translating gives CASSSGQDTQPQHF.

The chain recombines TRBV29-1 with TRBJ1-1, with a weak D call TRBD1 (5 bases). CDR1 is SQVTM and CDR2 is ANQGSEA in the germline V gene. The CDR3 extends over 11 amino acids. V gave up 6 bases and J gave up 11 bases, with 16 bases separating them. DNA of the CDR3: TGCAGCGTCCTACCTCAGGGTCGGGCTTTCTTT. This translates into CSVLPQGRAFF. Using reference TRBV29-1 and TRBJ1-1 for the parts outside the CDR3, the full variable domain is SAVISQKPSRDICQRGTSLTIQCQVDSQVTMMFWYRQQPGQSLTLIATANQGSEATYESGFVIDKFPISRPNLTFSTLTVSNMSPEDSSIYLCSVLPQGRAFFGQGTRLTVV.

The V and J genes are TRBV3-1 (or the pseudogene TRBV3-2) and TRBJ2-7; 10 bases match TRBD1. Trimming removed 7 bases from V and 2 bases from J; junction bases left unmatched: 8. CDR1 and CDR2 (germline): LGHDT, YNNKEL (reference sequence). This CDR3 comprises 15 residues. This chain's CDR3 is CASTARDRGAYEQYF. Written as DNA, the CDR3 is TGTGCCAGCACCGCCCGGGACAGGGGAGCCTACGAGCAGTACTTC.

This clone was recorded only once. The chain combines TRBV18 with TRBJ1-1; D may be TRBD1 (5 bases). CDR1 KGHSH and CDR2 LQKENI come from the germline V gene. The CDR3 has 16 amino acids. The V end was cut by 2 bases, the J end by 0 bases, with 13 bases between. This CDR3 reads CASSPEWGTMNTEAFF. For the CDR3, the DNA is TGTGCCAGCTCACCAGAATGGGGCACCATGAACACTGAAGCTTTCTTT. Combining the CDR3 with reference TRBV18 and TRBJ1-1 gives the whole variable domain NAGVMQNPRHLVRRRGQEARLRCSPMKGHSHVYWYRQLPEEGLKFMVYLQKENIIDESGMPKERFSAEFPKEGPSILRIQQVVRGDSAAYFCASSPEWGTMNTEAFFGQGTRLTVV.

The CDR3 nucleotides are TGTGCCAGCAGTACCACAGGGGTGAATGGCTACACCTTC. As protein: CASSTTGVNGYTF. This chain links TRBV7-9 with TRBJ1-2; 7 bases align to TRBD1. CDR3 length: 13 amino acids. Trimming at V came to 6 bases and at J to 6 bases, leaving 7 bases not matched to a gene. Germline V lookup: CDR1 SEHNR, CDR2 FQNEAQ (reference sequence).

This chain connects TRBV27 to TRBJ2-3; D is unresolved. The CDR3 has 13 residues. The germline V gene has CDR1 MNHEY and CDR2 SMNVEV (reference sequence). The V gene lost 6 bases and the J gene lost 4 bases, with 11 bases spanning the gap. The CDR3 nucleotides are TGTGCCAGCAGGCTGCTAGTAGCAGATACGCAGTATTTT. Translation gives CASRLLVADTQYF.

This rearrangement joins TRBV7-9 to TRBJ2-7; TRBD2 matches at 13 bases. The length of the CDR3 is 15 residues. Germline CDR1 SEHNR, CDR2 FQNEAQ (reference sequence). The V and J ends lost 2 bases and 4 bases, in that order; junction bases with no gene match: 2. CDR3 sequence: CASSLTLAGGYEQYF. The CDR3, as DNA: TGTGCCAGCAGCTTAACACTAGCGGGGGGGTACGAGCAGTACTTC.

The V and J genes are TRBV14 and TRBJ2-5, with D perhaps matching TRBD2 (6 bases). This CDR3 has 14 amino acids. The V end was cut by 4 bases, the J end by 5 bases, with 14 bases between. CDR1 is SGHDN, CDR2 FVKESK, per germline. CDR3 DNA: TGTGCCAGCAGCCCCTTTACGGGGGTCGAGACCCAGTACTTC. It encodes CASSPFTGVETQYF.

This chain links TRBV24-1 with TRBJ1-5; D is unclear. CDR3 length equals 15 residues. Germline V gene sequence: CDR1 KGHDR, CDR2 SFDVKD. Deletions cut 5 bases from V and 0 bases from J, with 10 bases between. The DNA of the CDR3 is TGTGCCACCAGTGCTTCGGGAGGTAGCAATCAGCCCCAGCATTTT. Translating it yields CATSASGGSNQPQHF.

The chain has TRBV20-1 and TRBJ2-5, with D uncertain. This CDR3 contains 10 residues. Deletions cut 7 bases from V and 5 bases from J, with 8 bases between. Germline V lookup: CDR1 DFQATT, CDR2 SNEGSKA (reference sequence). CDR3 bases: TGCAGTGGGTCTAGGGAGACCCAGTACTTC. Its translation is CSGSRETQYF.

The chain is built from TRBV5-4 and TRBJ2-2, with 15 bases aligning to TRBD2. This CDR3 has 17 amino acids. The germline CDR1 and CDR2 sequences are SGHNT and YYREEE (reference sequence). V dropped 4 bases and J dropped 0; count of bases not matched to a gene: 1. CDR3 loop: CASSGTSGGPNTGELFF. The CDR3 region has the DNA TGTGCCAGCAGCGGGACTAGCGGGGGGCCGAACACCGGGGAGCTGTTTTTT.

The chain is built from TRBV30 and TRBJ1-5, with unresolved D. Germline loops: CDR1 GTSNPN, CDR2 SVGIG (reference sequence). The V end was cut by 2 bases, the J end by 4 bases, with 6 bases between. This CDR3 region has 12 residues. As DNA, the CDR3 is TGTGCCTGGAGTCACATAAATCAGCCCCAGCATTTT. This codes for CAWSHINQPQHF.

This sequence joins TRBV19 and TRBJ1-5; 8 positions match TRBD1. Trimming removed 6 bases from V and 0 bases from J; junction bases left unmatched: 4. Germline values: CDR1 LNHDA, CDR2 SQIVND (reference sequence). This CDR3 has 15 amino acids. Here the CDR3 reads CASRTTGGSNQPQHF. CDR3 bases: TGTGCCAGTAGGACAACAGGGGGTAGCAATCAGCCCCAGCATTTT.

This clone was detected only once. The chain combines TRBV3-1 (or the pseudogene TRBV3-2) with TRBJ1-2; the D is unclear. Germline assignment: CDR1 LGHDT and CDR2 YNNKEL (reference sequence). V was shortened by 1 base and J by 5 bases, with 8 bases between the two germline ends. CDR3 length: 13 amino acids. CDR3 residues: CASSQVPGYGYTF. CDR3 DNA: TGTGCCAGCAGCCAAGTGCCAGGTTATGGCTACACCTTC.